Sequencing of this T cell receptor (beta chain) was carried out in a study of T cell responses to AZD1222 COVID-19 vaccine. Overall study: Both about-4-week and about-12-week second-dose recipients were combined. Study observations and caveats: The donors showed a predominance of white British ancestry and of females, with possible underestimation of clonal diversity. Two AZD1222 administrations were followed by greater Spike-specific TCR breadth and depth. Just five to seven AZD1222 recipients tested seropositive at baseline.

The germline gives CDR1 SGHTA, CDR2 FQGTGA. V lost 4 bases and J 1 base, leaving 7 bases between the germline ends. The CDR3 is 13 amino acids. Sequencing was performed with immunoSEQ multiplex PCR; in TCRdb, only in-frame clones are kept and a portion is missing. The table shows roughly 170,000 clones, with around 88% occurring only once. Regarding this clone: Its specificity is unknown.

The receptor was derived from an adult in good health. The specimen comprised peripheral blood, sampled on day 0 of AZD1222 vaccination. This sequence joins TRBV7-3 and TRBJ1-1, with D maybe TRBD1 (5 bases). The CDR3 spells CASSYGGNTEAFF. In DNA, the CDR3 is TGTGCCAGCAGCTACGGGGGGAACACTGAAGCTTTCTTT.